This T cell receptor (beta chain) originates from a study of cytomegalovirus exposure and HLA in healthy donors (dated by TCRdb to about 2017). For context, the study as a whole: In an earlier analysis of 550 to 750 of the donors, 276 Gb of sequence data and 90 million to 130 million unique TCR beta sequences from roughly 190 million T cells were reported. On average, around 240,000 unique TCR beta nucleotide sequences were sequenced per donor among 398 genotyped donors of the cohort, with roughly 18% of those sequences being non-productive. Rather than using new phenotypic data, the later analysis identified candidate immune exposures from TCR beta sequences and from how often those sequences occurred across donors. An earlier analysis of about 600 of the donors used high-throughput TCR beta sequencing to judge whether each TCR beta V gene segment behaved as functional or pseudogenic. Of the 350 to 450 genotyped donors, about 80% fell in the genetic ancestry cluster associated with self-reported Caucasian donors. A separate validation cohort of about 110 different subjects was used in addition to the roughly 670-subject first cohort. The T cell repertoires of 666 subjects were profiled by immunosequencing and related to cytomegalovirus serostatus. A later analysis re-examined previously published TCR beta repertoires from several hundred donors and added high-resolution HLA genotyping to investigate patterns of TCR occurrence. A later genetic analysis used genome-wide SNP genotypes for about 65% of the 666 donors, treating that subset as a discovery cohort. Donor age, sex, ethnicity and CMV serostatus were compiled alongside the repertoire data. The aim of the study was to test whether cataloging public T cell receptors could identify signatures of past pathogen exposure. Because of strong linkage in the cohort, a handful of DR-DQ haplotypes were treated as single units for association and clustering. All discovery cohort repertoires had been generated on a single sequencing platform. The number of typed donors differed by locus: about 620-640 for A, B, C, DRB1 and DQB1; some 500 for DQA1; around 610 for DPA1; and about 450 for DPB1. HLA typing included class I and class II loci at four-digit resolution. Approximately 300 gigabases of sequencing data and roughly 80 million unique TCR sequences made up an early release that covered approximately 650 HLA-typed donors. To predict cytomegalovirus infection status, the study combined high-throughput TCR immunosequencing, statistical association of individual TCRs with disease status, and machine learning. Results the study describes overall, beyond this receptor: When HLA alleles, especially DR and DQ, strongly co-occurred, attributing TCR associations to individual alleles was difficult. A further reported finding was that TCR beta sequences accurately predicted the HLA-A and HLA-B alleles for most subjects in the first cohort. At a false discovery rate of 0.05, a later analysis linked under 20,000 TCR beta sequences to specific HLA alleles. Some IMGT-functional V segments, including TRBV6-2 and TRBV6-3, could not be distinguished by the 87-base-pair reads and were therefore excluded. In a later analysis, several top co-occurrence clusters were reported to appear linked to parvovirus B19, influenza, CMV and Epstein-Barr virus. In a later analysis, HLA-associated TCR beta chains showed more clonal expansion and lower generation probabilities than non-associated chains that were equally common. Because some donors lacked HLA typing at each locus, the association tests relied only on the typed subset. Sequencing depth was assumed to be roughly uniform across donors in the presence/absence analyses, though that assumption may not hold. According to a later analysis, TCR association rates differed among HLA loci, with DRB1 alleles showing the most associated TCRs and HLA-C alleles showing the fewest. The authors suggested that the approach could potentially be extended to other disease states and immunological phenotypes. In an earlier analysis of some 500 of the donors, most TCR beta V segments were observed in productive rearrangements about 87% or about 30% of the time, broadly matching IMGT annotations. Most TCR sequences were observed very rarely across donors, whereas some public TCRs were present in many individuals. The only immune exposure information available for the cohort was CMV serostatus. In vitro tests confirmed that a few of the cytomegalovirus-associated TCR beta chains recognize cytomegalovirus antigens. Linkage disequilibrium might explain the correlated functional status among segregating V segments, but an unknown experimental factor could not be excluded. In the study, 150 to 200 TCR beta chains were listed as associated with cytomegalovirus. A group of highly shared sequence variants was considered likely to be a technical artifact of the sequencing pipeline. Because counts were too low, some 17 rarely observed V segments, including chromosome 9 orphons, were excluded from the earlier analysis of roughly 580 of the donors. According to a later genetic analysis, donors in an Asian-associated ancestry cluster had fewer N-insertions in productive TCRs than the approximately 690-donor mean. A later genetic analysis associated a missense DCLRE1C variant with V-gene and J-gene trimming of TCR beta chains, and an independent cohort replicated the association. Most CMV-associated TCR beta chains appeared to be HLA-restricted in a later analysis, and the HLA associations seemed to be driven largely by CMV exposure. In both the original and validation cohorts, the classifier was reported to diagnose cytomegalovirus status with high specificity and sensitivity. This cohort had only TCR beta chains sequenced, and the lack of alpha or paired-chain data limited which features could be detected.

Counted from cysteine to phenylalanine, this CDR3 has 15 amino acids. The retained sequence is limited to the CDR3, 45 bases, with the frame set at the first base. From a lookup of the germline V gene, CDR1 and CDR2 are MDHEN and SYDVKM. V drops 6 bases and J drops 4 bases, leaving 18 bases in between. In total, about 650 healthy bone marrow donors made up the cohort. At the time of sampling, all cohort members were nominally healthy, though unrecorded immune exposures were likely present. The donor tested CMV seronegative and was one of the 352 seronegative cohort members. Every donor gave a peripheral blood sample, and the peripheral blood mononuclear cells from that sample were used for TCR beta sequencing. Genomic DNA was extracted from the blood cell samples with the Qiagen DNeasy Blood Extraction Kit. Library prep was done by the immunoSEQ multiplex PCR assay. A mixture of 60 forward primers for TCR Vbeta segments and 13 reverse primers for TCR Jbeta segments was used in the multiplex PCR. The CDR3 region of rearranged TCR beta genes was amplified from genomic DNA with a multiplex PCR assay. The amplified TCR beta libraries were sequenced on the Illumina HiSeq System as 87-base-pair reads. In the source study's methods: A later analysis counted about 80 million unique TCR beta chains across the 690 or so repertoires, and some 11 million of these chains were shared by at least two donors. Raw reads were error-corrected and collapsed into unique sequences with a nearest-neighbor algorithm that merged closely related sequences to remove PCR and sequencing errors. Alignment of CDR3 sequences to IMGT reference sequences was used to assign V, D and J gene segments. For a sequence to be retained, at least a six-nucleotide match to both a V gene segment and a J gene segment was required. Rearrangements were classified as productive when the CDR3 lacked stop codons and remained in frame with V and J, and all other rearrangements were classified as non-productive. CDR3 was defined by IMGT convention, running from the second conserved V-encoded cysteine to the conserved J-encoded phenylalanine. In an earlier analysis of 550 to 650 of the donors, sequences lacking an unambiguous match to a single V gene segment were excluded. In an earlier analysis of a few hundred of the donors, V segments were called functional above 56.7% productive rearrangements and were called segregating when the between-donor standard deviation exceeded 5%. To diagnose cytomegalovirus status from the catalog of TCR beta chain sequences, a statistical classification framework was built. In a later analysis, TCR nucleotide sequences were compared against IMGT/GENE-DB human TR gene sequences so that V and J genes could be assigned. Using the TCRdist pipeline, a later analysis assigned CDR3 sequences along with most-parsimonious VDJ recombination scenarios. In a later analysis, each TCR beta chain was defined by its CDR3 amino acid sequence together with its V-gene family, and reads lacking a unique V-gene family were excluded. In a later analysis, approximately 590 highly shared, low-generation-probability nucleotide sequences were removed to address suspected cross-contamination and a sequencing artifact. For each public chain, a later analysis derived a clonal expansion index from normalized ranks of inferred template counts within each repertoire. In a later analysis, generation probabilities were computed using a VDJ recombination model fitted to out-of-frame rearrangements, and the results were checked against IGoR. A later analysis scored TCR-TCR, TCR-HLA and TCR-CMV co-occurrence with hypergeometric tests, applying a repertoire-size bias correction to TCR pairs. False discovery rates were estimated in a later analysis by permuting HLA or CMV assignments 20 times. A later analysis grouped co-occurring TCRs with DBSCAN, adding TCRdist sequence similarity when clustering within HLA-allele-positive subsets. For co-occurrence clustering, repertoires with fewer than 30,000 or more than 120,000 public chains were excluded, along with roughly five repertoires with anomalous nucleotide sharing. What TCRdb holds here is the immuneACCESS table cut down to in-frame rearrangements. Part of the clones is not present; checked against another copy, under half of the missing clones reflect an unresolved V gene, and the others are unexplained. Clone size and V and J calls were adopted from that table, with D and trimming inferred from the DNA. The sample records approximately 150,000 clones, more than 70% of which are singletons. The ten largest account for about 2% of the sample.

For this clone: There is no known antigen for this receptor. No base quality values were provided; no much bigger clone lies one nucleotide off.

This TCR came from a woman between 40 and 50 years old in good health and CMV-seronegative. Sequencing input: PBMCs. Recombination joined TRBV28 with TRBJ1-2; 6 matching bases give a weak D call of TRBD1. The nucleotide sequence reads as follows: TGTGCCAGCAGAACGTCGCAGGGGCTAGGCTATGGCTACACCTTC. This encodes CASRTSQGLGYGYTF.